One and the same sample provided the 10 T cell receptor beta chains below, sequenced in a study of blood T cells in healthy people across ages. The use of a sample-barcoded 5' primer and a J-beta primer mix characterized a second PCR of about 7 to 12 cycles. TCRdb redid the calling of the 5' RACE reads with MiXCR, one entry per CDR3 protein. The sample lists approximately 790,000 distinct CDR3 sequences; around 62% were seen once. Specimen: blood. The receptors derive from a man aged 30 to 39 in good health.

In its sample, this clonotype was seen once. The V gene is TRBV12-3 or TRBV12-4, the J gene TRBJ2-7, with D unresolved. The J call may be wrong; the DNA end is better matched by TRBJ2-1. The CDR3 is made up of 13 amino acids. CDR3 sequence: CASILGKAGEQFF. In DNA form, the CDR3 reads TGTGCCAGCATCCTCGGCAAGGCCGGGGAGCAGTTCTTC.

The chain links TRBV6-2 or TRBV6-3 to TRBJ2-1, with D possibly matching TRBD1 (7 bases). The V gene's germline CDR1 is MNHEY and CDR2 SVGEGT. The CDR3 is 13 amino acids. Trimming took off 5 bases at V and 7 bases at J, with 12 bases between the two ends. The CDR3 sequence: CASSKQGRNEQFF. CDR3 sequence (DNA): TGTGCCAGCAGTAAACAGGGGAGGAATGAGCAGTTCTTC.

The chain carries TRBV7-9 and TRBJ1-1; D unclear. V was pared by 8 bases and J by 5 bases, with 12 bases between. This CDR3 is 12 amino acids long. Per the germline V gene, CDR1 is SEHNR and CDR2 is FQNEAQ (reference sequence). CDR3 nucleotide sequence: TGTGCCAGCCTCGAATTAGGGACTGAAGCTTTCTTT. Translation: CASLELGTEAFF.

This clonotype has more than one count but fewer than ten. This CDR3 reads CSARQGGGRKDTQYF. Here the CDR3 DNA reads TGCAGTGCTCGCCAGGGGGGGGGAAGGAAAGATACGCAGTATTTT. The chain is built from TRBV20-1 and TRBJ2-3, with D perhaps TRBD1 or TRBD2 (7 bases each). Germline V gene sequence: CDR1 DFQATT, CDR2 SNEGSKA (reference sequence). Trimming stripped 5 bases from V and 5 bases from J, with 20 bases between. This CDR3 is 15 amino acids long.

The rearrangement links TRBV6-2 or TRBV6-3 to TRBJ2-1, with D possibly TRBD1 on 6 matching bases. Germline-derived CDR1 and CDR2 are MNHEY and SVGEGT. Between the trimmed V and J ends, which lost 2 bases and 8 bases, there was a span of 13 bases. CDR3 length equals 14 residues. CDR3 coding DNA: TGTGCCAGCAGTTACATCAGGGGTTCCGATGAGCAGTTCTTC. It yields the protein CASSYIRGSDEQFF.

This rearrangement joins TRBV19 to TRBJ1-2; the D is unclear. Trimming stripped 5 bases from V and 4 bases from J, with 8 bases between. Germline values: CDR1 LNHDA, CDR2 SQIVND (reference sequence). This CDR3 contains 12 residues. The DNA of the CDR3 is TGTGCCAGTAGTGGAGGGATCTATGGCTACACCTTC. It codes for CASSGGIYGYTF.

This chain uses TRBV20-1 with TRBJ2-1; D may correspond to TRBD1 or TRBD2 (5 bases each). The CDR3 runs 14 residues. CDR1 DFQATT and CDR2 SNEGSKA come from the germline V gene (reference sequence). V lost 6 bases to trimming and J lost 3 bases, with 15 bases between them. CDR3 region: CSAGAGTGYNEQFF. The CDR3 coding sequence is TGCAGTGCCGGAGCCGGGACGGGCTACAATGAGCAGTTCTTC.

The chain combines TRBV27 with TRBJ1-2; no clear D gene. CDR3 length equals 17 residues. Germline CDR1 is MNHEY and CDR2 is SMNVEV (reference sequence). With 1 base removed from V and 2 bases from J, the gap between germline ends came to 17 bases. CDR3 sequence (DNA): TGTGCCAGCAGTTTATACGCAGGAGGGAGGGCCAACTATGGCTACACCTTC. Translated, it gives CASSLYAGGRANYGYTF.

The rearrangement uses TRBV27 and TRBJ1-4; D gene unclear. The germline CDR1 and CDR2 sequences are MNHEY and SMNVEV (reference sequence). V gave up 5 bases and J gave up 0 bases, with 19 bases separating them. This CDR3 contains 18 residues. The CDR3 loop reads CASSQLGSTHSTNEKLFF. The DNA for the CDR3 is TGTGCCAGCAGTCAACTAGGGTCAACCCACTCAACTAATGAAAAACTGTTTTTT.

The table lists this clonotype with a count of one. This chain uses TRBV12-3 or TRBV12-4 with TRBJ2-3; D assignment may be TRBD1 or TRBD2 (5 bases each). Trimming removed 0 bases at V and 7 bases at J, with 17 bases between. CDR3 length: 16 residues. CDR3 sequence reads: CASSLAGTRVGNTQYF. CDR3 nucleotide sequence: TGTGCCAGCAGTTTAGCCGGGACCCGTGTAGGGAATACGCAGTATTTT.